A single sample gave rise to the 9 T cell receptor beta chains below, sequenced in a study of control samples from healthy donors and cancer patients. The table came from immunoSEQ multiplex PCR; TCRdb's copy has only in-frame clones and leaves some out. The data hold just over 150,000 clones, with approximately 94% observed a single time. The specimen was blood. Receptors originate from a woman aged 40-49 years in good health.

The chain carries TRBV4-3 and TRBJ2-7; TRBD1 aligns across 7 bases. V lost 0 bases and J lost 2; bases outside the gene matches: 10. CDR1 is LGHNA and CDR2 is YSLEER in the germline V gene. The CDR3 totals 17 residues. The CDR3 DNA follows: TGCGCCAGCAGCCAAGATCCGGCAGGGGGAATCCCCTACGAGCAGTACTTC. Translating it yields CASSQDPAGGIPYEQYF.

V usage is TRBV5-6 and J usage is TRBJ1-1; D perhaps matches TRBD1 (6 bases). The CDR3 runs to 17 residues. Germline V gene lookup returns CDR1 SGHDT and CDR2 YYEEEE. V gave up 0 bases and J gave up 0 bases, with 15 bases separating them. CDR3 residues: CASSLEGTPRLNTEAFF. CDR3 bases: TGTGCCAGCAGCTTGGAAGGGACACCTAGACTGAACACTGAAGCTTTCTTT.

CDR3 DNA: TGCGCCAGCAGCTCAGGACAGGGCGGTAATTCACCCCTCCACTTT. This gives the protein CASSSGQGGNSPLHF. J is TRBJ1-6 and V is TRBV4-3, with TRBD1 matching over 8 bases. J was trimmed by 6 bases and V by 5 bases; bases with no gene match: 6. The CDR3 sequence is 15 residues long. Per germline, CDR1 LGHNA and CDR2 YSLEER.

The chain recombines TRBV5-1 with TRBJ2-1; D remains unclear. CDR3 length: 16 residues. V was clipped by 1 base and J by 0 bases, with 11 bases between them. Germline loops: CDR1 SGHRS, CDR2 YFSETQ. CDR3 in amino acids: CASSLWRKSSYNEQFF. The CDR3 nucleotides read TGCGCCAGCAGCTTGTGGCGGAAGAGCTCCTACAATGAGCAGTTCTTC.

The V gene is TRBV7-8, the J gene TRBJ1-2, with D uncertain. The germline CDR1 and CDR2 sequences are SGHVS and FQNEAQ. CDR3 size: 13 residues. Trimming removed 2 bases from V and 2 bases from J, with 6 bases in between. The CDR3 region has the DNA TGTGCCAGCAGCTTAACCTCAAACTATGGCTACACCTTC. Amino acid sequence: CASSLTSNYGYTF.

The genes are TRBV30 and TRBJ1-2; perhaps TRBD1 as D (6 bases). CDR3 length: 12 residues. Germline values: CDR1 GTSNPN, CDR2 SVGIG (reference sequence). V lost 7 bases to trimming and J lost 8 bases, with 17 bases between them. The CDR3 protein is CALNRVEDGYTF. CDR3 nucleotide sequence: TGTGCCTTGAACAGGGTAGAGGACGGCTACACCTTC.

J is TRBJ1-5 and V is TRBV19; TRBD1 agrees at 9 bases. Germline-derived CDR1 and CDR2 are LNHDA and SQIVND (reference sequence). The CDR3 loop spans 15 amino acids. V trimming: 4 bases; J trimming: 3 bases; junction bases outside the gene matches: 4. The CDR3 DNA sequence: TGTGCCAGTAGTAAGGGACAGGGAGTCAATCAGCCCCAGCATTTT. It codes for CASSKGQGVNQPQHF.

This clone was seen a single time. This chain joins TRBV25-1 and TRBJ1-2; 7 positions match TRBD1. Germline V gives CDR1 MGHDK, CDR2 SYGVNS. This CDR3 region has 14 residues. The trim removed 2 bases at V and 4 bases at J, leaving 4 bases unmatched. As DNA, the CDR3 is TGTGCCAGCAGTGAAGTAGGGGGCGGCTATGGCTACACCTTC. Amino acids: CASSEVGGGYGYTF.

The chain is built from TRBV5-1 and TRBJ1-1; a weak D match, TRBD1 (5 bases). V shed 2 bases and J shed 1 base, with 12 bases lying between them. This CDR3 spans 15 amino acids. Germline V gene sequence: CDR1 SGHRS, CDR2 YFSETQ. The CDR3 reads CASSLGAQANTEAFF. In DNA, the CDR3 is TGCGCCAGCAGCTTAGGAGCACAGGCGAACACTGAAGCTTTCTTT.